Below, 15 T cell receptor beta chains from the same sample are listed, as sequenced in a study of CD8 T cells in Susac syndrome. It was with random hexamers that about 0.45 to 1 ug RNA was reverse transcribed. A single record per CDR3 protein comes from TCRdb applying MiXCR to the immunoSEQ multiplex PCR reads. The sample lists 200,000 to 250,000 distinct CDR3 sequences, 95% occurring once. Sequenced: CD4+ T cells from PBMCs. The receptors were gathered from a human donor with multiple sclerosis.

The rearrangement joins TRBV2 to TRBJ1-1; D might be TRBD1 (5 bases). The CDR3 loop spans 14 amino acids. V was shortened by 8 bases and J by 0 bases, with 13 bases between the two germline ends. Germline values: CDR1 SNHLY, CDR2 FYNNEI. The CDR3 sequence: CASRPQTVNTEAFF. The CDR3 DNA follows: TGTGCCAGCCGACCTCAGACAGTGAACACTGAAGCTTTCTTT.

The chain uses TRBV3-1 and TRBJ2-5; possible D gene TRBD1, 5 bases. The CDR3 runs to 15 residues. Trimming pared 1 base from V and 5 bases from J, leaving 14 bases between. Germline V gene data show CDR1 as LGHDT and CDR2 as YNNKEL (reference sequence). CDR3 in DNA: TGTGCCAGCAGCCAAGGGATGATTTCAGGGGAGACCCAGTACTTC. It codes for CASSQGMISGETQYF.

The V call is TRBV20-1, the J call TRBJ1-5, with 10 nucleotides matching TRBD1. The germline V gene has CDR1 DFQATT and CDR2 SNEGSKA (reference sequence). The CDR3 runs to 14 residues. Losses at the gene ends were 2 bases for V and 7 bases for J; bases not matched to a gene: 5. The DNA for the CDR3 is TGCAGTGCTAGACCCGGGACAGGGGTCCAGCCCCAGCATTTT. This sequence encodes CSARPGTGVQPQHF.

The chain links TRBV7-9 to TRBJ1-1, with D perhaps TRBD1 (5 bases). This CDR3 spans 13 amino acids. V was cut by 6 bases and J by 5 bases, with 13 bases left in between. Looked up from germline, CDR1 is SEHNR and CDR2 is FQNEAQ (reference sequence). CDR3 nucleotide sequence: TGTGCCAGCAGTCCATCCAGGGTTACTGAAGCTTTCTTT. It codes for CASSPSRVTEAFF.

The V call is TRBV9, the J call TRBJ2-2, with D maybe TRBD1 (6 bases). V was trimmed by 0 bases and J by 5 bases, leaving 14 bases between them. The CDR3 spans 16 residues. Germline CDR1 is SGDLS and CDR2 is YYNGEE. CDR3: CASSVVGQGLTGELFF. CDR3 DNA sequence: TGTGCCAGCAGCGTAGTAGGGCAGGGGTTGACCGGGGAGCTGTTTTTT. Combining the CDR3 with reference TRBV9 and TRBJ2-2 gives the whole variable domain DSGVTQTPKHLITATGQRVTLRCSPRSGDLSVYWYQQSLDQGLQFLIQYYNGEERAKGNILERFSAQQFPDLHSELNLSSLELGDSALYFCASSVVGQGLTGELFFGEGSRLTVL.

This clonotype was picked up one time. V and J are TRBV20-1 and TRBJ2-7; D gene unclear. Germline assignment: CDR1 DFQATT and CDR2 SNEGSKA (reference sequence). V was trimmed by 6 bases and J by 2 bases, leaving 14 bases between them. This CDR3 region has 13 residues. CDR3 sequence reads: CSAKGSRAYEQYF. DNA for the CDR3: TGCAGTGCCAAGGGTAGCAGAGCCTACGAGCAGTACTTC.

The gene calls are TRBV6-5 and TRBJ2-6; 8 bases map to TRBD2. The germline gives CDR1 MNHEY, CDR2 SVGAGI. The length of the CDR3 is 15 residues. V lost 4 bases and J lost 12; bases outside the gene matches: 11. This CDR3 is CASSLGSGTSGVLTF. In DNA, the CDR3 is TGTGCCAGCAGTTTGGGTTCCGGGACTAGTGGCGTCCTGACTTTC.

The V call is TRBV5-1, the J call TRBJ2-1; 13 positions match TRBD2. This CDR3 contains 16 residues. Germline CDR1 reads SGHRS; CDR2 reads YFSETQ. Trimming cost V 4 bases and J 5 bases; bases outside gene matches: 6. Written as DNA, the CDR3 is TGCGCCAGCAGCGCCAAACTAGCGGGAGGGAACAATGAGCAGTTCTTC. As protein: CASSAKLAGGNNEQFF.

CDR3 residues: CASGTRNTGELFF. For the CDR3, the DNA is TGTGCCAGCGGGACACGCAACACCGGGGAGCTGTTTTTT. The chain has TRBV9 and TRBJ2-2; D might be TRBD1 (6 bases). This CDR3 is 13 amino acids long. From germline, CDR1 is SGDLS and CDR2 YYNGEE. V was pared by 7 bases and J by 2 bases, with 9 bases between.

V and J are TRBV15 and TRBJ2-3; unclear D gene. V was pared by 0 bases and J by 3 bases, with 1 base between. The CDR3 is 12 residues long. Germline V gene data show CDR1 as LNHNV and CDR2 as YYDKDF (reference sequence). CDR3 residues: CATSRDTDTQYF. CDR3 in DNA: TGTGCCACCAGCAGAGATACAGATACGCAGTATTTT.

The rearrangement joins TRBV9 to TRBJ2-5, with D possibly matching TRBD2 (6 bases). V was pared by 3 bases and J by 1 base, with 13 bases between. This CDR3 is 15 amino acids long. Looked up from germline, CDR1 is SGDLS and CDR2 is YYNGEE. CDR3 DNA: TGTGCCAGCAGCGCGGGAGATTGGGGCCAAGAGACCCAGTACTTC. The encoded protein is CASSAGDWGQETQYF.

The CDR3 here is CASSPRTGDYEQYF. The CDR3 region has the DNA TGCGCCAGCAGCCCGCGGACAGGGGACTACGAGCAGTACTTC. The chain recombines TRBV5-1 with TRBJ2-7; 9 bases match TRBD1. J lost 3 bases, V lost 4 bases, and 5 bases had no gene match. The germline gives CDR1 SGHRS, CDR2 YFSETQ. CDR3 length: 14 residues.

This rearrangement joins TRBV29-1 to TRBJ2-3, with 8 bases identical to TRBD2. After removal of 6 bases from V and 4 bases from J, the junction contained 12 bases not matched to a gene. Germline lookup yields CDR1 SQVTM and CDR2 ANQGSEA. CDR3 length: 15 amino acids. CDR3 sequence (DNA): TGCAGCGTGTCCCCAGCGGGAGTTGTATCAGATACGCAGTATTTT. Translated, it gives CSVSPAGVVSDTQYF.

The chain joins TRBV4-1 to TRBJ2-1; D not resolved. CDR3 length equals 15 residues. Trimming pared 0 bases from V and 6 bases from J, leaving 12 bases between. CDR1 is MGHRA and CDR2 is YSYEKL in the germline V gene. Here the CDR3 reads CASSQEYYAVNEQFF. The CDR3 DNA reads as TGCGCCAGCAGCCAAGAATATTATGCCGTCAATGAGCAGTTCTTC.

This sequence joins TRBV9 and TRBJ1-2; tentatively, D is TRBD1 (5 bases). The CDR3 loop spans 20 amino acids. V gave up 4 bases and J gave up 8 bases, with 36 bases separating them. From germline, CDR1 is SGDLS and CDR2 YYNGEE. Written as DNA, the CDR3 is TGTGCCAGCAGCTCAGACCCCCGACGAACCGTCCCAGGGCTATCGGGAGGCTACACCTTC. This codes for CASSSDPRRTVPGLSGGYTF.